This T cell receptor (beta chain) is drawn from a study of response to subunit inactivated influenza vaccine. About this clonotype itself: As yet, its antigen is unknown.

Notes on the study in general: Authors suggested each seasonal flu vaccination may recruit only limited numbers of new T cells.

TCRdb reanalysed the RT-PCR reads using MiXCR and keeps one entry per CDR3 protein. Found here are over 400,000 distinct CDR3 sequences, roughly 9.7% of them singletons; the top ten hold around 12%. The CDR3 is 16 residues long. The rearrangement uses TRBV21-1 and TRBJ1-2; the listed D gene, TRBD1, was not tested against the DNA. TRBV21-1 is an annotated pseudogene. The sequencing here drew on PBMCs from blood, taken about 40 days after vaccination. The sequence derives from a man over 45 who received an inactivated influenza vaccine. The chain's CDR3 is CASSKTPLGRDYGYTF. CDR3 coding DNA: TGTGCCAGCAGCAAAACTCCCCTGGGTAGAGACTATGGCTACACCTTC.